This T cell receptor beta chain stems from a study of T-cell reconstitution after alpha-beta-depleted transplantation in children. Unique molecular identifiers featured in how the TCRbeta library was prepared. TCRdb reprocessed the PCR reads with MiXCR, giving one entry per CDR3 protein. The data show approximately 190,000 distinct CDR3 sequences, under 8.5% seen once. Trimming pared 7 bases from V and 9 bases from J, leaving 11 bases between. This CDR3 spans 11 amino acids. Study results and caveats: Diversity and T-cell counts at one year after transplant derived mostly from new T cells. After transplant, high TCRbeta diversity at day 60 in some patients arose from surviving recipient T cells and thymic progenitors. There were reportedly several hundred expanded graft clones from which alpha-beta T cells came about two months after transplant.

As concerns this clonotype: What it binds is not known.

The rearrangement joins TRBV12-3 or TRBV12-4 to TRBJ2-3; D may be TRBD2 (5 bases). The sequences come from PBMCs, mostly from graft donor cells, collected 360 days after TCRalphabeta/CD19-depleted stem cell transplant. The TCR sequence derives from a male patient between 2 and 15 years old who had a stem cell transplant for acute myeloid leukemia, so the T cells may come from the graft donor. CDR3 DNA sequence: TGTGCCAGCACTGAGAGGGAGACGCAGTATTTT. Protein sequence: CASTERETQYF.